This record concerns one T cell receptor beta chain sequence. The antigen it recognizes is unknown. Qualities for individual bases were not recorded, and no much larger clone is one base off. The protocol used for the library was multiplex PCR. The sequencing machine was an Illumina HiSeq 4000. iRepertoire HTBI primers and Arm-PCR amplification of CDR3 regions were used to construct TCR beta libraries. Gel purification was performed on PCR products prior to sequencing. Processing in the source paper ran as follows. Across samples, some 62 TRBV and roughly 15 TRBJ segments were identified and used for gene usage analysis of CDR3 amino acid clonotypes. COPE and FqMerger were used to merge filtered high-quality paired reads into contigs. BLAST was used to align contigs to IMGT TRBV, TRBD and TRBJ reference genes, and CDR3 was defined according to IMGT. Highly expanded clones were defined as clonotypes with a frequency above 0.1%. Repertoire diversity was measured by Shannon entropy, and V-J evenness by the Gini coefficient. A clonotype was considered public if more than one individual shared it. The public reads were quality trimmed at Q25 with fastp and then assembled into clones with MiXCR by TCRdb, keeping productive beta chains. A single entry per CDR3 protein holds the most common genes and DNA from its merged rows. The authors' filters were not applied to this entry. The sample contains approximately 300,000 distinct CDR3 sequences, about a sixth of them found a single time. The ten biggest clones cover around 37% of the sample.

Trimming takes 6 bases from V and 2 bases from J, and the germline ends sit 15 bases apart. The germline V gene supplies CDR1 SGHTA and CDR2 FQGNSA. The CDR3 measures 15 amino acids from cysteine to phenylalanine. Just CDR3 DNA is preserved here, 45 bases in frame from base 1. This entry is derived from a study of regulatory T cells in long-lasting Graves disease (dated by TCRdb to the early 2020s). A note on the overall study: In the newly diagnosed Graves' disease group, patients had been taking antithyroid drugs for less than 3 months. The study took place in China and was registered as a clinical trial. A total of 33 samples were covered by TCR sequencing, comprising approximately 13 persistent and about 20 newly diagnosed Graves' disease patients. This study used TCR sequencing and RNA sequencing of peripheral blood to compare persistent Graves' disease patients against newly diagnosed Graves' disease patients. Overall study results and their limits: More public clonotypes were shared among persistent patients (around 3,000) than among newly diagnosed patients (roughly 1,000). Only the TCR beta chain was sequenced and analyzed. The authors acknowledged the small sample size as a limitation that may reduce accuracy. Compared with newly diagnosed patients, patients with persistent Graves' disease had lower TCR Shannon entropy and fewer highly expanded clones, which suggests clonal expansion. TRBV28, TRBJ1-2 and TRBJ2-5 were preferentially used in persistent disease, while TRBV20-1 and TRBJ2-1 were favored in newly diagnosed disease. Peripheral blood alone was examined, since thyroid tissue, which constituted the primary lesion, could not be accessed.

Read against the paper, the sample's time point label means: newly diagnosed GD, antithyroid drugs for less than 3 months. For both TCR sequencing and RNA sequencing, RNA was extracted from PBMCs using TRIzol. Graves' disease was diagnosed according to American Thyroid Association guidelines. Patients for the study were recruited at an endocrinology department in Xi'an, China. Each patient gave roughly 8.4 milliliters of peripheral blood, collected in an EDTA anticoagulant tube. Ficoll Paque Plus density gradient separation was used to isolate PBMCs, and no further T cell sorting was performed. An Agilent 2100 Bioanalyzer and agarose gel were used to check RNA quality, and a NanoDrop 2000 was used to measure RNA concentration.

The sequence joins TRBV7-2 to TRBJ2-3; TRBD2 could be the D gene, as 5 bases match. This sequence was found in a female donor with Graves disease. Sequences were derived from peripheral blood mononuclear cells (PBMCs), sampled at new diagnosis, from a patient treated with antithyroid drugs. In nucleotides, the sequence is TGTGCCAGCAGTTCTACTCTAGCCACCACAGATACGCAGTATTTT. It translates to CASSSTLATTDTQYF.